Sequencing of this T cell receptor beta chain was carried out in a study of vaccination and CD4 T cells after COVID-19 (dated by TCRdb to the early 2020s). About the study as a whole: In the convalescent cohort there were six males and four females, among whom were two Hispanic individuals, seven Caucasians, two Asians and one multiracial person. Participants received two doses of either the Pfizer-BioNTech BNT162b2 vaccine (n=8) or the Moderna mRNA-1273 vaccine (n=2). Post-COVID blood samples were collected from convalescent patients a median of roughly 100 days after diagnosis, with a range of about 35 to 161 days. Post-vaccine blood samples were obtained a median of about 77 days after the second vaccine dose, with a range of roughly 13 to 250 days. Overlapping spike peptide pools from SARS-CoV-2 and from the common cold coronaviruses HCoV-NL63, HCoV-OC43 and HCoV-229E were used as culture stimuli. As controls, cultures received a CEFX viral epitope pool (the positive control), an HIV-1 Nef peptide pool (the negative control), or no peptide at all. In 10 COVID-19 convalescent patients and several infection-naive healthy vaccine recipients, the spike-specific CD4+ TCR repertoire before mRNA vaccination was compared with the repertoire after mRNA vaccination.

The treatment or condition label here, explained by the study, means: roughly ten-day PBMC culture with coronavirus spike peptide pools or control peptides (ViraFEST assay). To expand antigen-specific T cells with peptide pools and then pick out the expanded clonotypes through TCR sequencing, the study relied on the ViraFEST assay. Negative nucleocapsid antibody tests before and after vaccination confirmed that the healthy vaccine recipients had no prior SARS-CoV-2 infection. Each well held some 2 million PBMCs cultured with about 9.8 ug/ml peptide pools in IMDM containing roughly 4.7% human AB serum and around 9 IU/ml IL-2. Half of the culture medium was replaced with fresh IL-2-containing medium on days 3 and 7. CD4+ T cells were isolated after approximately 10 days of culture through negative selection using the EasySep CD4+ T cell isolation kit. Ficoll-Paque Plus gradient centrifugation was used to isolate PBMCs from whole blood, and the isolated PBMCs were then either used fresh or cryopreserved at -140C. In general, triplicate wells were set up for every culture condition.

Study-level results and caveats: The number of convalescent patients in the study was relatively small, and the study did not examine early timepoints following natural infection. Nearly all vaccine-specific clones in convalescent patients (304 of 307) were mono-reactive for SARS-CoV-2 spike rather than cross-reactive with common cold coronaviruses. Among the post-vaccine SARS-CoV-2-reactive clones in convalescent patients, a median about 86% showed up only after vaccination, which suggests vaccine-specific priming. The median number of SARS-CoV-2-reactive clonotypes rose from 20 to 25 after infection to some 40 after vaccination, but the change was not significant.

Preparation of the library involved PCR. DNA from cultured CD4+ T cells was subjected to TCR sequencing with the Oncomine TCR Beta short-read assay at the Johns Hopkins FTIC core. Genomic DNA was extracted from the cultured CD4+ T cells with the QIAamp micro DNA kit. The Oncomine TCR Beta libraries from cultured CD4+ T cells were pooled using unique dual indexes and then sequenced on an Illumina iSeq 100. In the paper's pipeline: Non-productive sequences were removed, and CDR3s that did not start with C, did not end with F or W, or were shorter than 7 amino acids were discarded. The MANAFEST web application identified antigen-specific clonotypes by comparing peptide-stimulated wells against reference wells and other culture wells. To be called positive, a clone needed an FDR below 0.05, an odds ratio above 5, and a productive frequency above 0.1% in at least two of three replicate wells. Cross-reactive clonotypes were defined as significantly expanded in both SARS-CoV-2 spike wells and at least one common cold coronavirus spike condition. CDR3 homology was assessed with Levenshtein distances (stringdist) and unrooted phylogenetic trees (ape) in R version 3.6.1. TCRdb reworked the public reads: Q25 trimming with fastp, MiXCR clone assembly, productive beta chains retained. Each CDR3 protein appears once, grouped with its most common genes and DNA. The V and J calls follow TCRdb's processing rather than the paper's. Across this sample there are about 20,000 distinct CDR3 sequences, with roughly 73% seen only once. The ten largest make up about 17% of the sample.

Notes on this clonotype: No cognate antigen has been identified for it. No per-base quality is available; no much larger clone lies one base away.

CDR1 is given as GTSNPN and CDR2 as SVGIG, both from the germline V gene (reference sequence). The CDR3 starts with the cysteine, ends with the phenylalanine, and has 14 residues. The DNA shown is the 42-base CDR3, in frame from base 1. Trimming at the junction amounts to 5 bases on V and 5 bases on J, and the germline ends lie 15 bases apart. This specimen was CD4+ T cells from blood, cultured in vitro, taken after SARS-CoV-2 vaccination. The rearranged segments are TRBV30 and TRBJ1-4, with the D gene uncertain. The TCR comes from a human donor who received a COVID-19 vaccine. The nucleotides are TGTGCCTGGGGCCGAGGAGCCGTAAATGAAAAACTGTTTTTT. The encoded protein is CAWGRGAVNEKLFF.